This T cell receptor (beta chain) emerged from a study of OX40 agonist ivuxolimab in advanced cancers. The wider study: Ivuxolimab is an agonistic anti-OX40 (CD134) antibody, and patients were treated with it. Points from the study as a whole: With doses of 0.1-3.0 mg/kg, partial responders showed among the lowest clonal expansion.

This CDR3 spans 13 amino acids. Germline V lookup: CDR1 LNHDA, CDR2 SQIVND (reference sequence). V lost 7 bases, J lost 7 bases, and 7 bases stayed unmatched. Blood was sampled at baseline, cycle 4 day 1, and cycle 7 day 1. About this clone itself: Its antigen is currently unknown.

Profiling relied on immunoSEQ multiplex PCR, and the TCRdb table lists in-frame clones only, not all of them. The sample lists 65,000 to 80,000 clones; 86% were seen once. The sequence derives from an adult with an advanced solid tumor such as melanoma, head and neck, liver or kidney cancer. This chain joins TRBV19 and TRBJ2-1; 7 nucleotides line up with TRBD2. The starting material was CD4+ or CD8+ T cells sorted from blood, obtained in a trial of the OX40 agonist ivuxolimab. DNA for the CDR3: TGTGCCAGTACGGAGGGAGGGCGAAATGAGCAGTTCTTC. Amino acid sequence: CASTEGGRNEQFF.